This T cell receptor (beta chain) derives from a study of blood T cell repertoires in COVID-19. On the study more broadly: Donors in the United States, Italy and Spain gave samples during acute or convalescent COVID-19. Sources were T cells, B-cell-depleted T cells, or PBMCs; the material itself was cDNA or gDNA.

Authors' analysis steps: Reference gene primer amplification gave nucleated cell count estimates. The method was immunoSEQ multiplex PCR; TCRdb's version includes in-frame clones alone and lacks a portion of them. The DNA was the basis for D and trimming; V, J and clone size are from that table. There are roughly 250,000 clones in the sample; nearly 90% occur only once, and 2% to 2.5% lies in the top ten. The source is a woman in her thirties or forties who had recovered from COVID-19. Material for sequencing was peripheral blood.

CDR3 in amino acids: CASSYAEGASNSQYF. CDR3 bases: TGTGCCAGCAGTTACGCAGAGGGGGCGAGCAATTCGCAGTATTTT. This chain uses TRBV6-2 or TRBV6-3 with TRBJ2-3; 7 nucleotides line up with TRBD1. The germline CDR1 and CDR2 sequences are MNHEY and SVGEGT. Germline trimming cut 2 bases from V and 10 bases from J; bases unmatched to any gene: 12. CDR3 length: 15 residues.